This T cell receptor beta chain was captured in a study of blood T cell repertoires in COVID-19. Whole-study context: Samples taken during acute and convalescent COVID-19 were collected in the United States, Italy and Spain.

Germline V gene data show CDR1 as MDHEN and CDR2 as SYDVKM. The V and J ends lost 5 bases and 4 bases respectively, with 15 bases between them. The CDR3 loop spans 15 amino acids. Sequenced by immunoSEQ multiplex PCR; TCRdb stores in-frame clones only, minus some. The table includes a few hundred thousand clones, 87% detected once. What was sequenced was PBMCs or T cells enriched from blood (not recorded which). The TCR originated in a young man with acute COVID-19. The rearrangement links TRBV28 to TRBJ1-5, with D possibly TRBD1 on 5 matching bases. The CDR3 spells CASSPPRARNQPQHF. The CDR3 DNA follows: TGTGCCAGCAGTCCCCCCAGGGCCCGGAATCAGCCCCAGCATTTT.